This TCR beta chain is from a study of hypomethylating agent response in myelodysplastic syndrome. Study-wide results and caveats: More novel clonotypes appeared in responders; more contracted clonotypes appeared in non-responders after treatment.

The CDR3 runs to 13 residues. From germline, CDR1 is MNHNS and CDR2 SASEGT. Between the trimmed V and J ends, which lost 6 bases and 13 bases, there was a span of 21 bases. Clones were read by immunoSEQ multiplex PCR, and TCRdb kept only the in-frame ones, dropping some. The table lists roughly 9,300 clones, more than 80% of them singletons. A note on this clone: Its cognate antigen is unknown.

The V call is TRBV6-1, the J call TRBJ1-1; TRBD1 might be the D (5 bases). Sequenced here: bone marrow, sampled before or after starting hypomethylating agent treatment for myelodysplastic syndrome (not recorded which). The receptor was derived from a human donor with myelodysplastic syndrome. The CDR3 DNA sequence: TGTGCCAGCAGAGGAGGACACCCCGGCAGTGGTTTCTTT. This gives the protein CASRGGHPGSGFF.